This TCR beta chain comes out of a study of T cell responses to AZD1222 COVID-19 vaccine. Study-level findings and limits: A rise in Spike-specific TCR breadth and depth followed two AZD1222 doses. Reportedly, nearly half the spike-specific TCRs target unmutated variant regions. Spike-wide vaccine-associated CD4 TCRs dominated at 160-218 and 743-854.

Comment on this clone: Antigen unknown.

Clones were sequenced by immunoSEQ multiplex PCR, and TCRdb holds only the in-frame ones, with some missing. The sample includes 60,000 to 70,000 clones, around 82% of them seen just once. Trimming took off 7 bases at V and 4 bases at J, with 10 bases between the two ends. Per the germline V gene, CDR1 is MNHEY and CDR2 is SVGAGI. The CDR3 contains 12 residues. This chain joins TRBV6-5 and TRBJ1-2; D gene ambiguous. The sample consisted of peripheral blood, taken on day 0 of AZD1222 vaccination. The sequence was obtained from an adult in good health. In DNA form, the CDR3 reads TGTGCCAGCACCTCGACATCCTATGGCTACACCTTC. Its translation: CASTSTSYGYTF.